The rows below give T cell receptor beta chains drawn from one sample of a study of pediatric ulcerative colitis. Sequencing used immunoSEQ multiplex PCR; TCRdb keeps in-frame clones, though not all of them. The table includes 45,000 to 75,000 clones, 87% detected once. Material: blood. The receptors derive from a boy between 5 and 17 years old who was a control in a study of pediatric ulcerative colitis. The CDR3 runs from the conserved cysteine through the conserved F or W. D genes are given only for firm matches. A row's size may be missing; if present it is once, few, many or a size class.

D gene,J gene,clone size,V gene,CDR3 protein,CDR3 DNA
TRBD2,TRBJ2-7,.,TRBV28,CASGTIHEQYF,TGTGCCAGCGGGACTATTCACGAGCAGTACTTC
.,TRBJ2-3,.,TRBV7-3,CASSLDLGDTQYF,TGTGCCAGCAGCTTAGATTTGGGGGATACGCAGTATTTT
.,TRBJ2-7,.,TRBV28,CASSSLCRHEQYF,TGTGCCAGCAGTAGCCTATGTCGTCACGAGCAGTACTTC
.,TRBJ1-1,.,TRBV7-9,CASSLVGEITRTEAFF,TGTGCCAGCAGCTTAGTTGGAGAGATCACCCGCACTGAAGCTTTCTTT
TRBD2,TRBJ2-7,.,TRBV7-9,CASSARTSGGSYEQYF,TGTGCCAGCAGCGCACGAACTAGCGGGGGCTCCTACGAGCAGTACTTC
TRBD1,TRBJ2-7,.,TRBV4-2,CASGTTGVYEQYF,TGTGCCAGCGGAACAACAGGGGTCTACGAGCAGTACTTC
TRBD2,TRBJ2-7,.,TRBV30,CAWSEAGGGLRQYF,TGTGCCTGGAGTGAAGCGGGGGGGGGCCTAAGGCAGTACTTC
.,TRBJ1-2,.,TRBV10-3,CAISEGRQPQTNYGYTF,TGTGCCATCAGTGAAGGGCGGCAGCCACAAACTAACTATGGCTACACCTTC
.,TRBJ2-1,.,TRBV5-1,CASSLDFGDEQFF,TGCGCCAGCAGCTTGGACTTTGGCGATGAGCAGTTCTTC
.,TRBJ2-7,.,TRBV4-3,CASSQVIETQQYF,TGCGCCAGCAGCCAAGTGATCGAGACACAGCAGTACTTC
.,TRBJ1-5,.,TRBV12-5,CASGLGRQNQPQHF,TGTGCTAGTGGTTTGGGTCGACAAAATCAGCCCCAGCATTTT
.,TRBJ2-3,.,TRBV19,CASSIEQTQITDTQYF,TGTGCCAGTAGTATAGAACAGACCCAGATCACAGATACGCAGTATTTT
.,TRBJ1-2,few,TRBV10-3,CAIGRGDYGYTF,TGTGCCATCGGCAGGGGTGACTATGGCTACACCTTC
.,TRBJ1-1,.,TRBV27,CASSSPGLKNTEAFF,TGTGCCAGCAGCTCGCCGGGACTGAAGAACACTGAAGCTTTCTTT
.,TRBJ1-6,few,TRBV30,CACGQPNSPLHF,TGTGCCTGCGGACAGCCAAATTCACCCCTCCACTTT
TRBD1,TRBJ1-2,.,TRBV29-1,CSVVMSGGGYTF,TGCAGCGTTGTTATGTCAGGGGGGGGCTACACCTTC
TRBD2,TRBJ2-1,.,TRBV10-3,CAISSRTSGGYNEQFF,TGTGCCATCAGTTCGAGGACTAGCGGGGGATACAATGAGCAGTTCTTC
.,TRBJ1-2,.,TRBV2,CASRPSYGYTF,TGTGCCAGCAGACCGTCATATGGCTACACCTTC
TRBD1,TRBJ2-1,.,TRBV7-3,CASSFVGQGYNEQFF,TGTGCCAGCAGCTTTGTCGGACAGGGCTACAATGAGCAGTTCTTC
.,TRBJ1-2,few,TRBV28,CASSSPYGYTF,TGTGCCAGCAGTTCACCGTATGGCTACACCTTC
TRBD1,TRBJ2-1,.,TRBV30,CAWSGQGPQLEFF,TGTGCCTGGAGTGGACAGGGGCCACAACTAGAGTTCTTC
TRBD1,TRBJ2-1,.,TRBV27,CASSSLQTGVLYNEQFF,TGTGCCAGCAGCTCCCTCCAGACAGGGGTTCTCTACAATGAGCAGTTCTTC
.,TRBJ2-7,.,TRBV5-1,CASSFGTHEAYEQYF,TGCGCCAGCAGCTTCGGGACCCACGAGGCCTACGAGCAGTACTTC
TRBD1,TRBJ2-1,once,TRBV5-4,CASSGGQGLEQFF,TGTGCCAGCAGCGGAGGACAGGGCCTTGAGCAGTTCTTC
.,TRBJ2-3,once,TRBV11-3,CASSYDRTQYF,TGTGCCAGCAGCTATGATAGGACGCAGTATTTT
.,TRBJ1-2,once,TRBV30,CAWTVGPSNYGYTF,TGTGCCTGGACCGTAGGACCGTCGAACTATGGCTACACCTTC
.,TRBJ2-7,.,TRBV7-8,CASSLDRLYEQYF,TGTGCCAGCAGCTTAGACAGACTCTACGAGCAGTACTTC
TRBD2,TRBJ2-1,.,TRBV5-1,CASSLDTSGGNEQFF,TGCGCCAGCAGCTTGGATACTAGCGGGGGCAATGAGCAGTTCTTC
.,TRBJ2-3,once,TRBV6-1,CASSLSPDTDTQYF,TGTGCCAGCAGTCTCTCGCCGGACACAGATACGCAGTATTTT
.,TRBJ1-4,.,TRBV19,CASSMSLLGLDEKLFF,TGTGCCAGTAGTATGAGCCTTTTGGGATTGGATGAAAAACTGTTTTTT
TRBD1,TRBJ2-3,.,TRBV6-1,CASTSGQGSTDTQYF,TGTGCCAGCACTTCGGGACAGGGGAGCACAGATACGCAGTATTTT
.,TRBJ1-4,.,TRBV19,CASSTGAATNEKLFF,TGTGCCAGTAGTACCGGGGCCGCAACTAATGAAAAACTGTTTTTT
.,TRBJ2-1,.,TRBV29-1,CSVLGPFSYNEQFF,TGCAGCGTGCTGGGACCATTCTCCTACAATGAGCAGTTCTTC
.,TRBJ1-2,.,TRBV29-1,CSVWDPGRSYGYTF,TGCAGCGTTTGGGATCCGGGACGGAGCTATGGCTACACCTTC
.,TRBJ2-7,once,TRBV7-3,CASSLRGGEGTDEQYF,TGTGCCAGCAGCTTAAGAGGAGGAGAGGGAACGGACGAGCAGTACTTC
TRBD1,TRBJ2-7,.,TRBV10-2,CASRGRGSHEQYF,TGCGCCAGCAGAGGCAGGGGGTCCCACGAGCAGTACTTC
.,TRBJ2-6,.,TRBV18,CASSPQSSGANVLTF,TGTGCCAGCTCCCCACAGAGCTCTGGGGCCAACGTCCTGACTTTC
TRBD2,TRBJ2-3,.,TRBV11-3,CASSLGGGEDTQYF,TGTGCCAGCAGCTTAGGCGGGGGGGAAGATACGCAGTATTTT
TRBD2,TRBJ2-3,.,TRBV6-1,CASSEVGLADYFGTDTQYF,TGTGCCAGCAGTGAAGTAGGTCTAGCGGATTATTTTGGCACAGATACGCAGTATTTT
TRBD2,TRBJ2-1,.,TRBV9,CASSASGGGFAEQFF,TGTGCCAGCAGCGCGAGCGGGGGGGGCTTCGCTGAGCAGTTCTTC
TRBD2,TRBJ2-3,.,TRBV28,CASSLSGRAADTQYF,TGTGCCAGCAGTCTTAGCGGGAGGGCCGCGGATACGCAGTATTTT
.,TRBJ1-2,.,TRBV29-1,CSVEEDRLSYTF,TGCAGCGTTGAAGAGGATAGATTGAGCTACACCTTC
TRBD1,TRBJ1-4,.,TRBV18,CASSPIGGRTNEKLFF,TGTGCCAGCTCACCAATAGGGGGCCGGACTAATGAAAAACTGTTTTTT
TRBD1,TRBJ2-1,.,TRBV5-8,CASSLPPGQGGSEQFF,TGTGCCAGCAGCTTGCCTCCGGGACAGGGAGGTAGTGAGCAGTTCTTC
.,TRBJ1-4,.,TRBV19,CASSKVLANEKLFF,TGTGCCAGTAGTAAGGTCCTAGCGAATGAAAAACTGTTTTTT
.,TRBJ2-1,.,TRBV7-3,CASSRVGGGNEQFF,TGTGCCAGCAGCAGGGTCGGGGGCGGCAATGAGCAGTTCTTC
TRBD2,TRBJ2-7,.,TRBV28,CASSPAAGTSGVEQYF,TGTGCCAGCAGTCCCGCCGCGGGGACTAGTGGAGTCGAGCAGTACTTC
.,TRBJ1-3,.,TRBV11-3,CASSFGPVDAGNTIYF,TGTGCCAGCAGCTTCGGGCCGGTCGATGCTGGAAACACCATATATTTT
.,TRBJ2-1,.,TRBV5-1,CASSPSLEELTDEQFF,TGCGCCAGCAGCCCATCCTTGGAGGAACTTACGGATGAGCAGTTCTTC
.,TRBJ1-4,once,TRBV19,CASSILGLTNEKLFF,TGTGCCAGTAGTATACTCGGTCTTACTAATGAAAAACTGTTTTTT
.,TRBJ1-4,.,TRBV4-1,CASRPGPLREKLFF,TGCGCCAGCAGACCGGGCCCTCTACGGGAAAAACTGTTTTTT
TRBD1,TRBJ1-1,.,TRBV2,CASSIDRVRGAFF,TGTGCCAGCAGCATCGACAGGGTCAGGGGAGCTTTCTTT
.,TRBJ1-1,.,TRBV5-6,CASSGDLRSYAFF,TGTGCCAGCAGCGGGGACCTTAGAAGCTATGCTTTCTTT
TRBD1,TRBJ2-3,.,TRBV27,CASSFDPGGRDTQYF,TGTGCCAGCAGTTTCGATCCAGGGGGCCGAGATACGCAGTATTTT
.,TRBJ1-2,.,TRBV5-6,CEARYTRGYTF,TGTGAGGCTCGCTACACCCGGGGCTACACCTTC
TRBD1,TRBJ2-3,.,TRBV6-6,CASSPGQGAGDTQYF,TGTGCCAGCAGTCCCGGACAGGGGGCCGGTGATACGCAGTATTTT
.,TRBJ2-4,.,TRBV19,CASSWGSLAKNIQYF,TGTGCCAGTAGTTGGGGCAGTCTAGCCAAAAACATTCAGTACTTC
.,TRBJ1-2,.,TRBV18,CASEPSGNYGYTF,TGTGCCAGCGAACCATCAGGGAACTATGGCTACACCTTC
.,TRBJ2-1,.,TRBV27,CASNRDNEQFF,TGTGCCAGCAATAGGGACAATGAGCAGTTCTTC
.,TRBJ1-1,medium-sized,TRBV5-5,CASSLVGYTEAFF,TGTGCCAGCAGCTTGGTTGGGTACACTGAAGCTTTCTTT